This T cell receptor (beta chain) was obtained from a study of control samples from healthy donors and cancer patients. This table comes from immunoSEQ multiplex PCR, and its TCRdb copy is limited to in-frame clones, with some not included. The sample includes tens of thousands of clones, roughly nine tenths of them seen just once. Trimming stripped 6 bases from V and 2 bases from J, with 17 bases between. Germline V CDR1 and CDR2: MGHRA, YSYEKL. This CDR3 is built from 15 residues. J is TRBJ2-7 and V is TRBV4-1; possible D gene TRBD2, 6 bases. The receptor was isolated from a man aged 30-40 years in good health. Source material: blood. Written as DNA, the CDR3 is TGCGCCAGCAGTGCGTCTGGAGGGACGGCCTACGAGCAGTACTTC. This encodes CASSASGGTAYEQYF.